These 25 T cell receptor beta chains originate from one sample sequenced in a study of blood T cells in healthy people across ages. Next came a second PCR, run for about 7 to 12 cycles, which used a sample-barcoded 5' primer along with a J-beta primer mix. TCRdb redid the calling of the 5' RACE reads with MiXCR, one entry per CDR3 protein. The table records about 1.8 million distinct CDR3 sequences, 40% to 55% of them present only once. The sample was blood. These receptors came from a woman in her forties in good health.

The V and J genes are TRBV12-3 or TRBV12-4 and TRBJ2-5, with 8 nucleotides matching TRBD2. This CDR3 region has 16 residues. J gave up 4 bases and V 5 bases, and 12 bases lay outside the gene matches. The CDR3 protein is CASSPPRTSRGETQYF. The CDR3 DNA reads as TGTGCCAGCAGTCCACCTAGGACTAGCAGGGGAGAGACCCAGTACTTC.

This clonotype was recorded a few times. The CDR3 bases are TGTGCCAGCAGCTTCGGGAGGGCCCTAGCCAAAAACATTCAGTACTTC. Its protein is CASSFGRALAKNIQYF. The chain recombines TRBV5-6 with TRBJ2-4; 8 bases match TRBD2. The CDR3 runs to 16 residues. J was trimmed by 0 bases and V by 2 bases; bases with no gene match: 4. From germline, CDR1 is SGHDT and CDR2 YYEEEE.

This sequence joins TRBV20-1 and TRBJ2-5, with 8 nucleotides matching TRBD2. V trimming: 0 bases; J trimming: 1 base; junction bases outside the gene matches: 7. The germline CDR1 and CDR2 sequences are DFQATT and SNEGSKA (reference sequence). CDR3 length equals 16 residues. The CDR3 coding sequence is TGCAGTGCTAGAGAATGGGGTCGGGGGGGCCAAGAGACCCAGTACTTC. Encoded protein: CSAREWGRGGQETQYF.

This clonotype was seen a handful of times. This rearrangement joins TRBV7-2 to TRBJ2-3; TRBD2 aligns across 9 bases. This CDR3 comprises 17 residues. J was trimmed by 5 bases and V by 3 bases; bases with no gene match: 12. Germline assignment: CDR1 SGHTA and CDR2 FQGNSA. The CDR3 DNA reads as TGTGCCAGCAGCTTGGGGGCTAGCGGGGCCCGGGGAGATACGCAGTATTTT. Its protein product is CASSLGASGARGDTQYF.

CDR3 residues: CASSWDRANSGANVLTF. The CDR3 DNA reads as TGTGCCAGCAGCTGGGACAGGGCAAACTCTGGGGCCAACGTCCTGACTTTC. This chain joins TRBV28 and TRBJ2-6, with 9 bases aligning to TRBD1. Germline lookup yields CDR1 MDHEN and CDR2 SYDVKM. This CDR3 has 17 residues. The V gene end was trimmed by 6 bases and the J gene end by 0 bases; junction bases not matched to a gene: 6.

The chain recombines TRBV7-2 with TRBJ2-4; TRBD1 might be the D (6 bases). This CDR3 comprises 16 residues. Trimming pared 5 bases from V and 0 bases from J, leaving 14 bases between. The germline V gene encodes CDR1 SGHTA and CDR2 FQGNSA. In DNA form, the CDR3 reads TGTGCCAGCAGCCCCCTGGGGACAATAGCCAAAAACATTCAGTACTTC. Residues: CASSPLGTIAKNIQYF.

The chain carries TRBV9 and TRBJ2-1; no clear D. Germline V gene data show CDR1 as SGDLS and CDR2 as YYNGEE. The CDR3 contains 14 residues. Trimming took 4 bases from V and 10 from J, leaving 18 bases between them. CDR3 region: CASSLQYGVGEQFF. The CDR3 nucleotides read TGTGCCAGCAGCCTCCAGTATGGAGTTGGGGAGCAGTTCTTC. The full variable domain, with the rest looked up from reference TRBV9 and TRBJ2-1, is DSGVTQTPKHLITATGQRVTLRCSPRSGDLSVYWYQQSLDQGLQFLIQYYNGEERAKGNILERFSAQQFPDLHSELNLSSLELGDSALYFCASSLQYGVGEQFFGPGTRLTVL.

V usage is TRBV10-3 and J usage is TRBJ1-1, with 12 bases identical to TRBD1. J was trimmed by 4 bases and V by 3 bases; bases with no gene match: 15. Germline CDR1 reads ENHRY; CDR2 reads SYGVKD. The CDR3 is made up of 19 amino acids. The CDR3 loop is CAISDPRGTGGGLSTEAFF. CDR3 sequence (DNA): TGTGCCATCAGTGACCCCAGAGGGACAGGGGGCGGTCTATCCACTGAAGCTTTCTTT.

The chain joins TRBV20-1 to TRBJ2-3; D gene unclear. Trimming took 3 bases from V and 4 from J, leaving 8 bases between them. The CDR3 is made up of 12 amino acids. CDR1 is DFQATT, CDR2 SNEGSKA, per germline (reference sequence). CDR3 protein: CSARLLSDTQYF. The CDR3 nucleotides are TGCAGTGCTAGGCTGCTGTCAGATACGCAGTATTTT.

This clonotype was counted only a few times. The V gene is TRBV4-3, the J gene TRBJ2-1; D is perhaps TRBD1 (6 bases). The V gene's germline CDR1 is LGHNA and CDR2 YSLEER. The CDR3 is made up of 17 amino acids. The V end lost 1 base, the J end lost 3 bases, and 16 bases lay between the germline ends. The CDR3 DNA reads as TGCGCCAGCAGCCAAGTCGGGACATCTACGAACTACAATGAGCAGTTCTTC. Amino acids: CASSQVGTSTNYNEQFF.

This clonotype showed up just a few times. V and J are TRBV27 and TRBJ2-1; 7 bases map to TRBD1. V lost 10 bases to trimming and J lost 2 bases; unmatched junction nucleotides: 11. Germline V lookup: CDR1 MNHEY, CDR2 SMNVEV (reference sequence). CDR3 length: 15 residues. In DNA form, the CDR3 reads TGTGCCACCAGACAGGGACAATATGCCTACAATGAGCAGTTCTTC. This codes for CATRQGQYAYNEQFF.

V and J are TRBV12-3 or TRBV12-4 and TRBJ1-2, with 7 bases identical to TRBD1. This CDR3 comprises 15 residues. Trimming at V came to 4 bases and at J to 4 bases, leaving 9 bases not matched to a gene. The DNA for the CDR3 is TGTGCCAGCAGTTCCCAGGGGGGGCGTCTCTATGGCTACACCTTC. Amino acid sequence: CASSSQGGRLYGYTF.

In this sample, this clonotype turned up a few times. In nucleotides, the CDR3 is TGTGCCAGCAGCTTAACATTGGGATCAGCGGGGGGGCCGAAAGAGACCCAGTACTTC. This codes for CASSLTLGSAGGPKETQYF. The V and J genes are TRBV12-3 or TRBV12-4 and TRBJ2-5, with 10 bases that match TRBD2. The CDR3 spans 19 residues. V gave up 6 bases and J gave up 3 bases; unmatched junction bases: 19.

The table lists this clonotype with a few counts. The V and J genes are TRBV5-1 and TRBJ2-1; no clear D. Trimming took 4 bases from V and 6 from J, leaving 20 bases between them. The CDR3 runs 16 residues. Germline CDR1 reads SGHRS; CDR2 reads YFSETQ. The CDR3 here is CASSPPRVEVGNEQFF. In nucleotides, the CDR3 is TGCGCCAGCAGCCCCCCTCGCGTAGAGGTAGGCAATGAGCAGTTCTTC.

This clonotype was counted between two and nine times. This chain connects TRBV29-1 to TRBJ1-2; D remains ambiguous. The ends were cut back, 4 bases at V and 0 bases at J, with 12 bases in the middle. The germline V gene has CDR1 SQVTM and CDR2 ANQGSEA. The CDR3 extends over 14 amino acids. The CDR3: CSVAITTTNYGYTF. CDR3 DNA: TGCAGCGTTGCGATCACAACTACTAACTATGGCTACACCTTC.

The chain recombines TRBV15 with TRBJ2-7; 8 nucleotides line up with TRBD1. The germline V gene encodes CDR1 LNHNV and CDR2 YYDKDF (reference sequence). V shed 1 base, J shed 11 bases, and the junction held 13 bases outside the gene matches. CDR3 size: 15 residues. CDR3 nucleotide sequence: TGTGCCACCAGCAGAGCCTCCCCGGGACAGGCCCTCAAGTACTTC. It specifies CATSRASPGQALKYF.

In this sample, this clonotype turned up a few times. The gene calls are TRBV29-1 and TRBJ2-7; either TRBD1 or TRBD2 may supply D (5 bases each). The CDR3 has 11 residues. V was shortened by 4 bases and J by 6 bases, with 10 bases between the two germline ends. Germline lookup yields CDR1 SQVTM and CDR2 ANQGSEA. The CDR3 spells CSVVLGTEQYF. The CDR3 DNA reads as TGCAGCGTTGTGCTGGGGACCGAGCAGTACTTC.

CDR3 region: CASSTVRTSANEQYF. In nucleotides, the CDR3 is TGTGCCAGCAGCACGGTACGGACTAGCGCGAATGAGCAGTACTTC. The chain combines TRBV3-1 with TRBJ2-7, with 9 bases lining up with TRBD2. Germline CDR1 reads LGHDT; CDR2 reads YNNKEL (reference sequence). V was pared by 5 bases and J by 7 bases, with 12 bases of the junction left unmatched. This CDR3 comprises 15 residues.

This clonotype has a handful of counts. CDR3 sequence: CAISGRGGADQETQYF. CDR3 DNA sequence: TGTGCCATCAGTGGCCGTGGGGGCGCCGACCAAGAGACCCAGTACTTC. The chain combines TRBV10-3 with TRBJ2-5, with D perhaps TRBD1 (6 bases). CDR1 and CDR2 from the germline V gene are ENHRY and SYGVKD. V dropped 4 bases and J dropped 0 bases, with 15 bases sitting between them. This CDR3 is built from 16 residues.

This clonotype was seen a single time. The chain's CDR3 is CASSFPTSGTPSSYNEQFF. The CDR3 coding sequence is TGTGCCAGCAGTTTTCCTACATCCGGGACCCCCAGCTCCTACAATGAGCAGTTCTTC. The chain has TRBV6-5 and TRBJ2-1; D tentatively reads TRBD1 or TRBD2 (5 bases each). This CDR3 has 19 amino acids. Trimming stripped 4 bases from V and 0 bases from J, with 22 bases between. Looked up from germline, CDR1 is MNHEY and CDR2 is SVGAGI.

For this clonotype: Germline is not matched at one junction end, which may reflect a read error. This chain's CDR3 is CASSLAEYQETKYF. CDR3 nucleotides: TGTGCCAGCAGCTTAGCGGAGTACCAAGAGACCAAGTACTTC. This sequence joins TRBV7-9 and TRBJ2-5; D call uncertain. CDR1 is SEHNR and CDR2 is FQNEAQ in the germline V gene (reference sequence). CDR3 size: 14 residues.

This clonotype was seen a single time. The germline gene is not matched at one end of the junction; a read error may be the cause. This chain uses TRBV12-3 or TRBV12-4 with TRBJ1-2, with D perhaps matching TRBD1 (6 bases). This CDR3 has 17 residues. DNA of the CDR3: TGTGCCAGCAGCTTAGCCTTCCCATTTTCGGACAGCTATGGCTACACCTTC. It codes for CASSLAFPFSDSYGYTF.

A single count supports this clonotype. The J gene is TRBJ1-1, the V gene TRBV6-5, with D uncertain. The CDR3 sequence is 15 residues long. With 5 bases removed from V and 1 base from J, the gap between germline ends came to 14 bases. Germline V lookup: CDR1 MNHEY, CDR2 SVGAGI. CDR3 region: CASSPEAAGNTEAFF. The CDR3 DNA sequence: TGTGCCAGCAGTCCCGAGGCAGCAGGGAACACTGAAGCTTTCTTT.

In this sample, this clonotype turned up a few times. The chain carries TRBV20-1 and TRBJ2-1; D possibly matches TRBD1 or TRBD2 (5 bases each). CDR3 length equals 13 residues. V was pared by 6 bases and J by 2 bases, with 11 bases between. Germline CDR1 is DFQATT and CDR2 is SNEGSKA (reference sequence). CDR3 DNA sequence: TGCAGTGCGGAAGGGGACCCCTACAATGAGCAGTTCTTC. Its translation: CSAEGDPYNEQFF.

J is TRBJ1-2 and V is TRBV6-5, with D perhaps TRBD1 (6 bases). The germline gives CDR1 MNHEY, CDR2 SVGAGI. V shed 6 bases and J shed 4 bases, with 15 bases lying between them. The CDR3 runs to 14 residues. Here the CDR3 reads CASRRQTGRYGYTF. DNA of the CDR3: TGTGCCAGCAGACGACAGACAGGCCGCTATGGCTACACCTTC.